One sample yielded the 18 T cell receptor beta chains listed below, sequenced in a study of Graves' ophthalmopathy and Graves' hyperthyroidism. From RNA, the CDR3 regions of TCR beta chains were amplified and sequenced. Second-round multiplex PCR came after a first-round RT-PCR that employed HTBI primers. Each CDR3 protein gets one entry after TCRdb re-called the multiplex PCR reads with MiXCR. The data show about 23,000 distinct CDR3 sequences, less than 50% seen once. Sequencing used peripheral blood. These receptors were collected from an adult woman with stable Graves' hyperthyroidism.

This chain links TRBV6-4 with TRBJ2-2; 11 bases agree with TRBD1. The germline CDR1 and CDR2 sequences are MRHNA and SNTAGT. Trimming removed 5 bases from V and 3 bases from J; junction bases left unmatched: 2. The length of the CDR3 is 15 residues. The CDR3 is CASSRTGGDTGELFF. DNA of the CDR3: TGTGCCAGCAGTCGGACAGGGGGCGACACCGGGGAGCTGTTTTTT.

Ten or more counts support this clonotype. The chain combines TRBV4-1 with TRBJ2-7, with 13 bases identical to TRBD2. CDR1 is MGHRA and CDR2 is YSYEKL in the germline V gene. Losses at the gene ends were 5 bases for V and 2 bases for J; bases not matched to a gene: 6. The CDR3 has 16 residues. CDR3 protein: CASSKAGTSGTYEQYF. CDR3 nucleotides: TGCGCCAGCAGCAAGGCCGGGACTAGCGGGACCTACGAGCAGTACTTC.

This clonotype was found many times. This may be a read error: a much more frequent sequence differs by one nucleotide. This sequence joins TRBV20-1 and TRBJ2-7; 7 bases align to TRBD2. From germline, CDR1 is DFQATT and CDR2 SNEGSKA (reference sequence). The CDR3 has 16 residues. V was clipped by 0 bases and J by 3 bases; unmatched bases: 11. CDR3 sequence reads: CSARDLLGRADYEQYF. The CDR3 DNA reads TGCAGTGCTAGAGATCTTTTAGGGAGGGCTGACTACGAGCAGTACTTC.

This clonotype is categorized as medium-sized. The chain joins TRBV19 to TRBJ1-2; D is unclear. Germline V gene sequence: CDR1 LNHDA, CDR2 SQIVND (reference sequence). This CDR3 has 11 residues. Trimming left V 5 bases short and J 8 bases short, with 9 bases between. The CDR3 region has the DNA TGTGCCAGTAGTCAACATCGCGGCTACACCTTC. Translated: CASSQHRGYTF.

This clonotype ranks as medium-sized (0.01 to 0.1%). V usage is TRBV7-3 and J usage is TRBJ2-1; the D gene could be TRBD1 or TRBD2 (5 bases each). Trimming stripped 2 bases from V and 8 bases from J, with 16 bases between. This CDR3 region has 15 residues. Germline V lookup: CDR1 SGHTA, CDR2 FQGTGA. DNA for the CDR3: TGTGCCAGCAGCTTAGGGCCGGGACCGCTGGATGAGCAGTTCTTC. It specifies CASSLGPGPLDEQFF.

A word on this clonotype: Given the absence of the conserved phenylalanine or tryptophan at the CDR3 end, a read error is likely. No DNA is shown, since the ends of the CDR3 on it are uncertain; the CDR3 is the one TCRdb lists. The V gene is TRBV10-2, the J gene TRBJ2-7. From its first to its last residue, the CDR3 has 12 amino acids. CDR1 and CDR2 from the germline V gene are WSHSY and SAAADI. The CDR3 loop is CASSVVDSSSTS.

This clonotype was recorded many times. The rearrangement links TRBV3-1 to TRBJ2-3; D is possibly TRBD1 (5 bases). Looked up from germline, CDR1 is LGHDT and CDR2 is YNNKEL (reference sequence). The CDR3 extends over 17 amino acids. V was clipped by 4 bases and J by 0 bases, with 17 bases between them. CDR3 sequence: CASSPELSGSSTDTQYF. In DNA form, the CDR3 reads TGTGCCAGCAGCCCAGAGCTGTCAGGGTCAAGCACAGATACGCAGTATTTT.

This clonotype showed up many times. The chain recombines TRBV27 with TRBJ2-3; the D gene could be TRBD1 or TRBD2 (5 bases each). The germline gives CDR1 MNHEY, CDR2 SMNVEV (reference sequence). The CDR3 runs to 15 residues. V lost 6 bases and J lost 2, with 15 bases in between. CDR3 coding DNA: TGTGCCAGCAGCCCAGGGAGAATCCCCACAGATACGCAGTATTTT. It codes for CASSPGRIPTDTQYF.

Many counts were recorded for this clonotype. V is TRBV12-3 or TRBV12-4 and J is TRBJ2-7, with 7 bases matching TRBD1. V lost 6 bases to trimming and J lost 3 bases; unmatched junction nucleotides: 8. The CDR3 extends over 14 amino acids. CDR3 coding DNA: TGTGCCAGCAGAAAGACAGGGATTCGCTACGAGCAGTACTTC. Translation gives CASRKTGIRYEQYF.

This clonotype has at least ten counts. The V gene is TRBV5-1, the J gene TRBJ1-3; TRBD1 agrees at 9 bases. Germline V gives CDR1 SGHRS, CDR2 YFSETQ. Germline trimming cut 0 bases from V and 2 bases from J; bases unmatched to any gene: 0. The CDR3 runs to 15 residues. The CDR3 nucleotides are TGCGCCAGCAGCTTGGACAGGGGGCCTGGAAACACCATATATTTT. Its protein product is CASSLDRGPGNTIYF. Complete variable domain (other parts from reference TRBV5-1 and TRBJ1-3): KAGVTQTPRYLIKTRGQQVTLSCSPISGHRSVSWYQQTPGQGLQFLFEYFSETQRNKGNFPGRFSGRQFSNSRSEMNVSTLELGDSALYLCASSLDRGPGNTIYFGEGSWLTVV.

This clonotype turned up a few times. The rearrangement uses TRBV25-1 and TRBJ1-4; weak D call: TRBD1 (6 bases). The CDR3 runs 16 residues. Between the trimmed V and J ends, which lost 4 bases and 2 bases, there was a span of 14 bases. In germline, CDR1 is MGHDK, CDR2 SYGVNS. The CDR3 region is CASSVGAFLTNEKLFF. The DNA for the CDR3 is TGTGCCAGCAGTGTGGGGGCCTTCTTGACTAATGAAAAACTGTTTTTT.

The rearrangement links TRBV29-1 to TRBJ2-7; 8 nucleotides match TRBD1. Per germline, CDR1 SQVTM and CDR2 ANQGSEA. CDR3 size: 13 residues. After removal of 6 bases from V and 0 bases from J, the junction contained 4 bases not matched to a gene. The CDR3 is CSVEGQDSYEQYF. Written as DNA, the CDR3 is TGCAGCGTCGAGGGACAGGACTCCTACGAGCAGTACTTC.

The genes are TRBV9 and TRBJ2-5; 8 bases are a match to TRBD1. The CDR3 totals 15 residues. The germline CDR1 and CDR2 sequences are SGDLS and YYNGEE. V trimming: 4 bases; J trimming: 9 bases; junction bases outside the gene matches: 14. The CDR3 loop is CASSLAGQDNQPQYF. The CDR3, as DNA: TGTGCCAGCAGCCTCGCGGGACAGGACAATCAGCCCCAGTACTTC.

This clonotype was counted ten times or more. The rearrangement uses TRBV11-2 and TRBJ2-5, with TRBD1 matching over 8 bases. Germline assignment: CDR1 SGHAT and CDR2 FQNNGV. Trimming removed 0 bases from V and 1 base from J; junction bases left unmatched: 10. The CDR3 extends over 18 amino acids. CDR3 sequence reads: CASSLDLGDRQLQETQYF. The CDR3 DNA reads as TGTGCCAGCAGCTTAGATCTAGGGGACAGGCAACTCCAAGAGACCCAGTACTTC.

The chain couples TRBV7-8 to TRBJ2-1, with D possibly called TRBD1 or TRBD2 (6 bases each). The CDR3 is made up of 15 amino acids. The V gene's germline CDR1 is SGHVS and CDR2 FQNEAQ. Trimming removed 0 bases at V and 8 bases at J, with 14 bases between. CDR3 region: CASSLARAGGDEQFF. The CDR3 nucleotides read TGTGCCAGCAGCTTAGCCCGCGCCGGGGGCGATGAGCAGTTCTTC.

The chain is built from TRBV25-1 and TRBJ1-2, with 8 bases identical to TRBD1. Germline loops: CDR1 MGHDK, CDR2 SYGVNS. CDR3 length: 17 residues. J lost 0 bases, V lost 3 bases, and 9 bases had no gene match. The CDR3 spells CASSDDAGGAANYGYTF. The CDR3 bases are TGTGCCAGCAGTGATGATGCAGGGGGCGCCGCTAACTATGGCTACACCTTC.

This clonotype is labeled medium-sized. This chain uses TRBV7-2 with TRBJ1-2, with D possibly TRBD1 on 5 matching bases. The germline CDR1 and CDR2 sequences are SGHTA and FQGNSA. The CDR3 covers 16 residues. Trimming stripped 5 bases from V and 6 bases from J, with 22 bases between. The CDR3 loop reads CASSLTPVRGSHGYTF. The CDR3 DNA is TGTGCCAGCAGCCTAACCCCGGTCCGGGGGAGCCATGGCTACACCTTC.

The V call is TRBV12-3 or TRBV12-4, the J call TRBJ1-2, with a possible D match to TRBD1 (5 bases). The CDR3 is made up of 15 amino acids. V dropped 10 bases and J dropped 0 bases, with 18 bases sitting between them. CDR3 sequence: CATKPRGRTNYGYTF. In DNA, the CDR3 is TGTGCCACCAAACCGAGGGGCAGAACTAACTATGGCTACACCTTC.